This TCR beta chain is from a study of cytomegalovirus exposure and HLA in healthy donors. Study-level results: Most TCR sequences were uncommon, yet certain public TCRs appeared in many donors. Among the CMV-associated chains, a few were confirmed in vitro as specific for CMV antigens. Further analysis was carried out later, and it showed several of the most significant clusters appearing linked to common viral pathogens. Follow-up analysis later connected one missense variant in DCLRE1C with trimming of TCR beta V- and J-genes.

Points on this clone: The antigen remains unidentified.

Primers for the PCR totalled 60 Vbeta and 13 Jbeta. Profiled with immunoSEQ multiplex PCR; TCRdb holds only in-frame clones, not every one. The data hold approximately 110,000 clones, with 74% observed a single time. The TCR originated in a woman aged 50 to 60 in good health and CMV-seropositive. Sequencing was done on a sample of PBMCs.

The CDR3: CASSLSSGGPLRTQYF. The DNA for the CDR3 is TGCGCCAGCAGCCTCTCTAGCGGGGGGCCCCTCCGCACGCAGTATTTT. The chain links TRBV5-1 to TRBJ2-3; 11 bases line up with TRBD2. Germline CDR1 is SGHRS and CDR2 is YFSETQ. With 4 bases clipped from V and 9 bases from J, the junction kept 13 bases outside the gene matches. This CDR3 is 16 amino acids long.